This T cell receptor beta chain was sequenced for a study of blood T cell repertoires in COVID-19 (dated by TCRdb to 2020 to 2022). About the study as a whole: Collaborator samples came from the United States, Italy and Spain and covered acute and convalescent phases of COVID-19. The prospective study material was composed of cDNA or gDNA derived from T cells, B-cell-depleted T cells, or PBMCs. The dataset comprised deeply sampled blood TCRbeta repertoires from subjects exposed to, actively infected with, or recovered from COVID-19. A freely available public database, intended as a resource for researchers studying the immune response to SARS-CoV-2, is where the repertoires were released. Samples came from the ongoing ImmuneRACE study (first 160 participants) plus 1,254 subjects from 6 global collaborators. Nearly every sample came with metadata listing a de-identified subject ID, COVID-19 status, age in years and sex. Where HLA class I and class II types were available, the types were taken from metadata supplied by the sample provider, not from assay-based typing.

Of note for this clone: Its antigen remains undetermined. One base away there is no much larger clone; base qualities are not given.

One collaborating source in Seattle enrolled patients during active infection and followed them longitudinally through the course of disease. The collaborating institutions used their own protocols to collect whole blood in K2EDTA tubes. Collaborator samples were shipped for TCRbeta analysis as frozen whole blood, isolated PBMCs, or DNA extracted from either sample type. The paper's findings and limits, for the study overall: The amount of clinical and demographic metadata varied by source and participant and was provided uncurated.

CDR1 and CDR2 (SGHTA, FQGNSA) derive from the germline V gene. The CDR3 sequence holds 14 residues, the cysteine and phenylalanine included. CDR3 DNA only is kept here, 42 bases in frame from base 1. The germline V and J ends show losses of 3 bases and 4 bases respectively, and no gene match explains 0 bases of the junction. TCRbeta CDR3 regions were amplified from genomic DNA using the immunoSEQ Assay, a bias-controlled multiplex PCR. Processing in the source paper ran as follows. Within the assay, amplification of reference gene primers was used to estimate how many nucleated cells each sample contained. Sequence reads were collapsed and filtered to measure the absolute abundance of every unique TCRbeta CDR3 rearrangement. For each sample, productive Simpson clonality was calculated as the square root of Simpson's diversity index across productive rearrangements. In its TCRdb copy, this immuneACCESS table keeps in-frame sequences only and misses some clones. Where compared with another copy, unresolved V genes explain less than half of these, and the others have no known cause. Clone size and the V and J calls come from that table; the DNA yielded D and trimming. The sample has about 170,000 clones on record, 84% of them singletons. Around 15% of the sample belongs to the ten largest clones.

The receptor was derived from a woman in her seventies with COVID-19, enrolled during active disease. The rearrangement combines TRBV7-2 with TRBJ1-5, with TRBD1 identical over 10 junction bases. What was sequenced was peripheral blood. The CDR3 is CASSLDRGNQPQHF. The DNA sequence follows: TGTGCCAGCAGCTTGGACAGGGGGAATCAGCCCCAGCATTTT.